This TCR beta chain was retrieved from a study of T cells in Graves' hyperthyroidism and ophthalmopathy. It was RNA transcripts that yielded the amplified TCR beta CDR3 regions. The TCR CDR3 first-round RT-PCR relied on the HTBI primer set. Each CDR3 protein gets one entry after TCRdb re-called the multiplex PCR reads with MiXCR. Of under 350,000 distinct CDR3 sequences in the sample, approximately 17% are singletons; the top ten hold 55% to 60%. Thyroid ultrasound and orbital computed tomography, with clinical symptoms and serum thyroxine and TRAb, informed diagnoses. This clonotype was recorded at least ten times. The germline gives CDR1 DFQATT, CDR2 SNEGSKA (reference sequence). Trimming stripped 2 bases from V and 11 bases from J, with 19 bases between. This CDR3 has 13 residues.

The receptor was isolated from a woman aged 55-70 years with Graves' ophthalmopathy. This rearrangement joins TRBV20-1 to TRBJ2-7; maybe TRBD1 (7 bases). Sequenced input: blood. CDR3 DNA sequence: TGCAGTGCTAGACATATCACCGACAGGGAGGAGTACTTC. Translation gives CSARHITDREEYF.